Listed here are 26 T cell receptor beta chains from one sample, sequenced in a study of T cell responses to AZD1222 COVID-19 vaccine. This table comes from immunoSEQ multiplex PCR, and its TCRdb copy is limited to in-frame clones, with some not included. The sample includes roughly 150,000 clones, about 91% seen only once; the top ten take around 0.99%. The starting material was peripheral blood, obtained 28 days after the second AZD1222 dose. The receptors derive from an adult who received the AZD1222 COVID-19 vaccine.

This chain links TRBV19 with TRBJ1-5; D ambiguous. V lost 7 bases and J lost 0, with 7 bases in between. Germline V gene lookup returns CDR1 LNHDA and CDR2 SQIVND (reference sequence). The CDR3 sequence is 13 residues long. CDR3 sequence (DNA): TGTGCCAGTAACCGATATAGCAATCAGCCCCAGCATTTT. This encodes CASNRYSNQPQHF.

Only a few counts were recorded for this clone. The J gene is TRBJ2-7, the V gene TRBV14; D ambiguous. Germline-derived CDR1 and CDR2 are SGHDN and FVKESK. The CDR3 is 11 amino acids. Trimming removed 1 base at V and 6 bases at J, with 4 bases between. The CDR3 is CASSQGLEQYF. CDR3 DNA: TGTGCCAGCAGCCAAGGACTCGAGCAGTACTTC.

The chain recombines TRBV3-1 (or the pseudogene TRBV3-2) with TRBJ1-3; D gene unclear. The CDR3 has 16 amino acids. The germline V gene has CDR1 LGHDT and CDR2 YNNKEL (reference sequence). V was clipped by 3 bases and J by 0 bases, with 12 bases between them. CDR3 residues: CASSHPRAGSGNTIYF. Here the CDR3 DNA reads TGTGCCAGCAGCCACCCGAGGGCAGGCTCTGGAAACACCATATATTTT.

The V and J genes are TRBV7-2 and TRBJ2-3; TRBD1 might be the D (6 bases). The germline V gene encodes CDR1 SGHTA and CDR2 FQGNSA. The ends were cut back, 4 bases at V and 4 bases at J, with 15 bases in the middle. The CDR3 runs 15 residues. The CDR3 protein is CASSSLSGAPDTQYF. Written as DNA, the CDR3 is TGTGCCAGCAGCTCACTCTCAGGGGCCCCAGATACGCAGTATTTT.

In nucleotides, the CDR3 is TGTGCCAGCAGTTTATCCTGGCTTGAGAATGAGCAGTTCTTC. Amino acids: CASSLSWLENEQFF. The genes are TRBV27 and TRBJ2-1; D ambiguous. V lost 0 bases, J lost 7 bases, and 10 bases lay in between. There are 14 residues in the CDR3. Per germline, CDR1 MNHEY and CDR2 SMNVEV (reference sequence).

This chain uses TRBV19 with TRBJ1-6; D may be TRBD1 (6 bases). CDR3 length: 16 amino acids. V was clipped by 4 bases and J by 4 bases, with 14 bases between them. From germline, CDR1 is LNHDA and CDR2 SQIVND (reference sequence). CDR3 DNA: TGTGCCAGTAGTACCCTACAGGGAAGTTATAATTCACCCCTCCACTTT. Residues: CASSTLQGSYNSPLHF.

This chain connects TRBV7-2 to TRBJ2-2; TRBD2 aligns across 8 bases. The CDR3 sequence is 17 residues long. Germline-derived CDR1 and CDR2 are SGHTA and FQGNSA. V gave up 6 bases and J gave up 1 base; unmatched junction bases: 10. CDR3 protein: CASRLPGGGRNTGELFF. In nucleotides, the CDR3 is TGTGCCAGCAGATTACCCGGGGGGGGCCGGAACACCGGGGAGCTGTTTTTT.

This chain connects TRBV5-6 to TRBJ1-1; unclear D gene. Per the germline V gene, CDR1 is SGHDT and CDR2 is YYEEEE. The V gene lost 4 bases and the J gene lost 1 base, with 17 bases spanning the gap. CDR3 length equals 16 residues. The CDR3 sequence is CASSLDWSNPNTEAFF. Here the CDR3 DNA reads TGTGCCAGCAGCCTGGACTGGAGCAATCCGAACACTGAAGCTTTCTTT.

J is TRBJ2-5 and V is TRBV5-1, with 11 bases lining up with TRBD2. The CDR3 covers 15 residues. V trimming: 2 bases; J trimming: 1 base; junction bases outside the gene matches: 1. Germline CDR1 SGHRS, CDR2 YFSETQ. The CDR3 region is CASSLLAGAQETQYF. CDR3 coding DNA: TGCGCCAGCAGCTTACTAGCGGGGGCCCAAGAGACCCAGTACTTC.

The chain uses TRBV3-1 (or the pseudogene TRBV3-2) and TRBJ1-2; 7 bases line up with TRBD1. The CDR3 consists of 14 residues. CDR1 is LGHDT and CDR2 is YNNKEL in the germline V gene (reference sequence). Trimming removed 5 bases from V and 4 bases from J; junction bases left unmatched: 7. The CDR3 region is CASSERGRGYGYTF. The CDR3 DNA is TGTGCCAGCAGCGAGAGGGGGCGCGGCTATGGCTACACCTTC.

V is TRBV2 and J is TRBJ1-5; TRBD1 agrees at 7 bases. With 6 bases clipped from V and 5 bases from J, the junction kept 7 bases outside the gene matches. CDR3 size: 14 residues. The germline CDR1 and CDR2 sequences are SNHLY and FYNNEI. The CDR3 DNA is TGTGCCAGCAGCCCCGGCAGGGGGGATCAGCCCCAGCATTTT. Its protein product is CASSPGRGDQPQHF.

The rearrangement joins TRBV29-1 to TRBJ2-3; unclear D gene. V dropped 0 bases and J dropped 4 bases, with 8 bases sitting between them. CDR3 length: 13 residues. The germline V gene encodes CDR1 SQVTM and CDR2 ANQGSEA. The CDR3, as DNA: TGCAGCGTTGAAGAGGGTTCTTCAGATACGCAGTATTTT. Its protein is CSVEEGSSDTQYF.

The CDR3 here is CASSLRLNTEAFF. The CDR3 nucleotides are TGTGCCAGCAGCTTACGGTTGAACACTGAAGCTTTCTTT. The chain is built from TRBV11-2 and TRBJ1-1; D unclear. The CDR3 is 13 amino acids. Germline V gene sequence: CDR1 SGHAT, CDR2 FQNNGV. The germline V and J ends were trimmed by 2 bases and 0 bases, with 4 bases remaining between them.

This chain links TRBV5-1 with TRBJ1-2, with D tentatively TRBD1 (6 bases). Deletions cut 1 base from V and 7 bases from J, with 14 bases between. This CDR3 has 14 amino acids. Germline values: CDR1 SGHRS, CDR2 YFSETQ. The CDR3 loop is CASSLRAGAGGYTF. CDR3 in DNA: TGCGCCAGCAGCTTGCGGGCGGGGGCTGGTGGCTACACCTTC.

This sequence joins TRBV5-8 and TRBJ1-5; D ambiguous. Trimming removed 2 bases at V and 5 bases at J, with 14 bases between. Germline CDR1 reads SGHTS; CDR2 reads YDEGEE. The CDR3 contains 15 residues. CDR3 nucleotide sequence: TGTGCCAGCAGCTTCGGACTAGATGGCGATCAGCCCCAGCATTTT. The encoded protein is CASSFGLDGDQPQHF.

DNA of the CDR3: TGTGCCAGCAGTGAAGTTGATTGGGCTGTTAACTATGGCTACACCTTC. Its translation: CASSEVDWAVNYGYTF. The chain links TRBV2 to TRBJ1-2; D not certain. The germline CDR1 and CDR2 sequences are SNHLY and FYNNEI. Trimming left V 1 base short and J 1 base short, with 13 bases between. This CDR3 is built from 16 residues.

This chain joins TRBV3-1 (or the pseudogene TRBV3-2) and TRBJ2-7, with 7 positions matching TRBD1. V gave up 4 bases and J gave up 7 bases; unmatched junction bases: 4. Germline-derived CDR1 and CDR2 are LGHDT and YNNKEL (reference sequence). CDR3 length: 12 residues. The DNA for the CDR3 is TGTGCCAGCAGCCGTAGGACAGGTGAGCAGTACTTC. It encodes CASSRRTGEQYF.

This clone was observed once. The chain couples TRBV12-5 to TRBJ2-3, with TRBD2 matching 9 bases. CDR3 length: 15 amino acids. Germline V CDR1 and CDR2: LGHNT, FRNRAP. Trimming removed 7 bases from V and 2 bases from J; junction bases left unmatched: 7. CDR3 sequence reads: CASASASGVTDTQYF. CDR3 DNA sequence: TGTGCTAGTGCCTCGGCTAGCGGGGTCACAGATACGCAGTATTTT. The full variable domain, rest sourced from reference TRBV12-5 and TRBJ2-3, is DARVTQTPRHKVTEMGQEVTMRCQPILGHNTVFWYRQTMMQGLELLAYFRNRAPLDDSGMPKDRFSAEMPDATLATLKIQPSEPRDSAVYFCASASASGVTDTQYFGPGTRLTVL.

The chain has TRBV20-1 and TRBJ2-7, with no clear D. The V gene's germline CDR1 is DFQATT and CDR2 SNEGSKA (reference sequence). CDR3 length: 14 residues. V dropped 3 bases and J dropped 2 bases, with 14 bases sitting between them. CDR3 sequence (DNA): TGCAGTGCTAGTCTCTTGGGAAAGGCCTACGAGCAGTACTTC. It codes for CSASLLGKAYEQYF.

The genes are TRBV10-3 and TRBJ2-6, with D hard to call. Trimming cost V 2 bases and J 4 bases, with 9 bases left between them. The germline V gene encodes CDR1 ENHRY and CDR2 SYGVKD. There are 15 residues in the CDR3. In DNA, the CDR3 is TGTGCCATCAGTGAGCTGGCGTCGGGGGCCAACGTCCTGACTTTC. Protein sequence: CAISELASGANVLTF.

This rearrangement joins TRBV2 to TRBJ1-2; TRBD1 matches 7 bases. This CDR3 spans 15 amino acids. Germline assignment: CDR1 SNHLY and CDR2 FYNNEI. V was pared by 6 bases and J by 8 bases, with 15 bases of the junction left unmatched. The CDR3 DNA reads as TGTGCCAGCAGCGGCTCTCTATACAGGGGATCAGGCTACACCTTC. Its translation is CASSGSLYRGSGYTF. Looking up the rest from reference TRBV2 and TRBJ1-2 gives the full variable domain: EPEVTQTPSHQVTQMGQEVILRCVPISNHLYFYWYRQILGQKVEFLVSFYNNEISEKSEIFDDQFSVERPDGSNFTLKIRSTKLEDSAMYFCASSGSLYRGSGYTFGSGTRLTVV.

J is TRBJ2-1 and V is TRBV5-1; 14 bases match TRBD2. CDR3 size: 16 residues. Looked up from germline, CDR1 is SGHRS and CDR2 is YFSETQ. V shed 4 bases, J shed 4 bases, and the junction held 4 bases outside the gene matches. CDR3 DNA sequence: TGCGCCAGCAGCGCCCGGACTAGCGGGGGGTACAATGAGCAGTTCTTC. Its protein is CASSARTSGGYNEQFF.

On this clone: The conserved closing phenylalanine or tryptophan is absent in this CDR3, likely reflecting a read error. The rearrangement joins TRBV7-9 to TRBJ1-2, with a weak D call TRBD1 (5 bases). The CDR3 contains 13 residues. Germline CDR1 SEHNR, CDR2 FQNEAQ (reference sequence). The V end was cut by 7 bases, the J end by 1 base, with 10 bases between. The CDR3 coding sequence is TGTGCCAGCACCTCTGACAGTAACTATGGCTACACCCTC. It specifies CASTSDSNYGYTL.

The chain couples TRBV15 to TRBJ1-2; D is ambiguous. CDR3 length equals 17 residues. Germline values: CDR1 LNHNV, CDR2 YYDKDF (reference sequence). V lost 0 bases to trimming and J lost 1 base, with 15 bases between them. The chain's CDR3 is CATSRDIMEGRNYGYTF. The CDR3 region has the DNA TGTGCCACCAGCAGAGATATCATGGAGGGCCGTAACTATGGCTACACCTTC. The full variable domain, with the rest looked up from reference TRBV15 and TRBJ1-2, is DAMVIQNPRYQVTQFGKPVTLSCSQTLNHNVMYWYQQKSSQAPKLLFHYYDKDFNNEADTPDNFQSRRPNTSFCFLDIRSPGLGDTAMYLCATSRDIMEGRNYGYTFGSGTRLTVV.

The rearrangement uses TRBV19 and TRBJ1-1; a possible D gene is TRBD1 (6 bases). The length of the CDR3 is 14 residues. V lost 3 bases and J 1 base, leaving 9 bases between the germline ends. Looked up from germline, CDR1 is LNHDA and CDR2 is SQIVND (reference sequence). The CDR3 loop reads CASSITGTNTEAFF. CDR3 in DNA: TGTGCCAGTAGTATTACAGGGACGAACACTGAAGCTTTCTTT.

V and J are TRBV6-5 and TRBJ1-1, with 8 nucleotides matching TRBD1. With 7 bases clipped from V and 6 bases from J, the junction kept 4 bases outside the gene matches. The CDR3 extends over 12 amino acids. Germline assignment: CDR1 MNHEY and CDR2 SVGAGI. The CDR3 DNA follows: TGTGCCAGCAAACGACAGGGGTCTGAAGCTTTCTTT. Residues: CASKRQGSEAFF.